The sequence of this TCR beta chain was determined in a study of a mutant IDH1 vaccine in newly diagnosed glioma. Study-wide context: Initiation of the vaccine course occurred 4-6 weeks after radiotherapy alone, or alongside temozolomide cycles.

This clone was recorded only once. The antigen is undetermined. Only in-frame clones appear in the TCRdb table, and some are missing; sequencing was by immunoSEQ multiplex PCR. Of tens of thousands of clones in the sample, about 87% were seen once. Study results and limitations: Vaccination elicited immune responses in roughly 93% of patients.

With 0 bases clipped from V and 4 bases from J, the junction kept 11 bases outside the gene matches. The CDR3 spans 18 residues. Germline V gives CDR1 SGHNT, CDR2 YYREEE (reference sequence). Indicated time point: week 23, last vaccination. The vaccine gave 300 ug of a 20-mer mutant IDH1 peptide subcutaneously per dose. The rearrangement links TRBV5-4 to TRBJ2-1; 9 bases align to TRBD1. Sequencing used PBMCs, obtained from a glioma patient whose treatment included an IDH1 peptide vaccine. The TCR sequence derives from a man between 18 and 35 years old with glioma. The CDR3 DNA follows: TGTGCCAGCAGCTTGGCGTTCTTTCGGACAGGGGTGTACAATGAGCAGTTCTTC. Its protein product is CASSLAFFRTGVYNEQFF.